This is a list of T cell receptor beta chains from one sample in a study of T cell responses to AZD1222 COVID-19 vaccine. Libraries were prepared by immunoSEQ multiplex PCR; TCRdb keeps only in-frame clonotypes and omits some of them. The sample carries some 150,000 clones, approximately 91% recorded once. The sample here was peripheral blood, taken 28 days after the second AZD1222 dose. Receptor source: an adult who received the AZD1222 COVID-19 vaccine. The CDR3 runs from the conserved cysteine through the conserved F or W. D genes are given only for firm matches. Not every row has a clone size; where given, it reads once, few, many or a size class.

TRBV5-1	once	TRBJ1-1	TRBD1	TGCGCCAGCAGCTATTTAACAGGGGGCAACACTGAAGCTTTCTTT	CASSYLTGGNTEAFF
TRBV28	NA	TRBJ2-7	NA	TGTGCCACGATCGGGGTAGCCGAGCAGTACTTC	CATIGVAEQYF
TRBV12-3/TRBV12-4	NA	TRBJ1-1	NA	TGTGCCAGCAGTTCACAGAGTAACACTGAAGCTTTCTTT	CASSSQSNTEAFF
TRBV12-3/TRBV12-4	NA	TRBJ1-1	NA	TGTGCCAGCAGTCCTAACAGGGCCACTGAAGCTTTCTTT	CASSPNRATEAFF
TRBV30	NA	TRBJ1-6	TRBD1	TGTGCCTGGAGTGTACCCGGGACAGGGAATTCACCCCTCCACTTT	CAWSVPGTGNSPLHF
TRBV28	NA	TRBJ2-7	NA	TGTGCCAGCAGCGAAGGGTTCGGGCAGTACTTC	CASSEGFGQYF
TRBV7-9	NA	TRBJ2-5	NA	TGTGCCAGCAGCCCCCCCGGGAGCAGAGAACCAGAGACCCAGTACTTC	CASSPPGSREPETQYF
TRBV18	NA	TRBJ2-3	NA	TGTGCCAGCTCGCCCCCACTAGTAGCAGATACGCAGTATTTT	CASSPPLVADTQYF
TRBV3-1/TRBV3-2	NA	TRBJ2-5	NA	TGTGCCAGCAGCCAAGATTGGGGAGCAGGGGGAGGGGAGACCCAGTACTTC	CASSQDWGAGGGETQYF
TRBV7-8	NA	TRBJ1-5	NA	TGTGCCAGCAGCTTACAGGGCCATTATAGCAATCAGCCCCAGCATTTT	CASSLQGHYSNQPQHF
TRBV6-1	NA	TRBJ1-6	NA	TGTGCCAGCAGTGAAGCCGTGGGGGGCGCGTTTCGATCACCCCTCCACTTT	CASSEAVGGAFRSPLHF
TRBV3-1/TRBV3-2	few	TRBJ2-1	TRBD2	TGTGCCAGCAGCCACCTACTAGCGGGGTACAATGAGCAGTTCTTC	CASSHLLAGYNEQFF
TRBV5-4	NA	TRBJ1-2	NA	TGTGCCAGCAGCGGAATTCTGGATCTGGGCAGGCTCTACACCTTC	CASSGILDLGRLYTF
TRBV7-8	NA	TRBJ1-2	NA	TGTGCCAGCAGCTTGTCCAGGGCCCGGGATGGCTACACCTTC	CASSLSRARDGYTF
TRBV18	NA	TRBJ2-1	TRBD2	TGTGCCAGCTCACCAGTAGCGGGAGTTAGTGATGAGCAGTTCTTC	CASSPVAGVSDEQFF
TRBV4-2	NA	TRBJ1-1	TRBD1	TGTGCCAGCAGCCAGGGACAGGGAAAGGGAACTGAAGCTTTCTTT	CASSQGQGKGTEAFF
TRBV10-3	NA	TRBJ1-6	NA	TGTGCCATCAGTAAGGACAGCGGGAGACCCCTCCACTTT	CAISKDSGRPLHF
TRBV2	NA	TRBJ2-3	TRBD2	TGTGCCAGCAGGTTACTAGCGGGGGGAGGAGGTGCGCAGTATTTT	CASRLLAGGGGAQYF
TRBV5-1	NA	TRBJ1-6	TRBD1	TGCGCCAGCAGAGTTACCCCGGGACAGGGTAATTCACCCCTCCACTTT	CASRVTPGQGNSPLHF
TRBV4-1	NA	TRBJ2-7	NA	TGCGCCAGCAGCCAAGCTTACGAGCAGTACTTC	CASSQAYEQYF
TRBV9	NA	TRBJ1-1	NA	TGTGCCAGCAGCGTAGAGGTTGGTGGCACTGAAGCTTTCTTT	CASSVEVGGTEAFF
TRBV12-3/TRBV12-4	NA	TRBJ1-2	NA	TGTGCCAGCAGTTTATTGGGATATGGCTACACCTTC	CASSLLGYGYTF
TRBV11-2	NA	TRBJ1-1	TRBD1	TGTGCCAGCAGCTACCCCTACAGGGGTGGCACTGAAGCTTTCTTT	CASSYPYRGGTEAFF
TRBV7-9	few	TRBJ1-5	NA	TGTGCCAGCAGCTTAGGCGGTCCTCATCAGCCCCAGCATTTT	CASSLGGPHQPQHF
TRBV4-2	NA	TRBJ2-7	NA	TGTGCCAGCAGCCATAGTACTAGCCGCGAGCAGTACTTC	CASSHSTSREQYF
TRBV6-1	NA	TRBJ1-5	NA	TGTGCCAGCAGTGAACACGGCGTTGGCCAGCCCCAGCATTTT	CASSEHGVGQPQHF
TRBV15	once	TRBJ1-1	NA	TGTGCCACCAGCAGAGATCTCGGGTCGGTGAACACTGAAGCTTTCTTT	CATSRDLGSVNTEAFF
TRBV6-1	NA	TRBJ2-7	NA	TGTGCCAGCAGTGAACCCACCGGCCGGCAGTACTTC	CASSEPTGRQYF
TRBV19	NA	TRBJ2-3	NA	TGTGCCAGTAGTTGGGCGGAACCGGGAGATACGCAGTATTTT	CASSWAEPGDTQYF
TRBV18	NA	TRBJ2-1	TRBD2	TGTGCCAGCTCACCACCCCCTAGCGGGAGGTACAATGAGCAGTTCTTC	CASSPPPSGRYNEQFF
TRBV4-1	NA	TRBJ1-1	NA	TGCGCCAGCAGCCCACTCGCACAGAACACTGAAGCTTTCTTT	CASSPLAQNTEAFF
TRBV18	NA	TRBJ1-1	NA	TGTGCCAGCTCGCTGGTGGAAATCACTGAAGCTTTCTTT	CASSLVEITEAFF
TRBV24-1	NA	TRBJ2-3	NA	TGTGCCACCAGTGGCCCCCGAGGGAGGAGCACAGATACGCAGTATTTT	CATSGPRGRSTDTQYF
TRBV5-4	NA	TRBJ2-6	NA	TGTGCCAGCAGCTTGGCCGCGTGGGGGCGCATTTCTGGGGCCAACGTCCTGACTTTC	CASSLAAWGRISGANVLTF
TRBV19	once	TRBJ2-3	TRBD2	TGTGCCAGTAGTATGGGACTAGCCTGGGATACGCAGTATTTT	CASSMGLAWDTQYF
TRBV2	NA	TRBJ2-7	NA	TGTGCCAGCACCCAGGTCCCAGCGACCCACTACGAGCAGTACTTC	CASTQVPATHYEQYF
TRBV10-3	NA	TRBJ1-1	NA	TGTGCCATCAGTGAAGGTGGGACTGAAGCTTTCTTT	CAISEGGTEAFF
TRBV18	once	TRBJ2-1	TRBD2	TGTGCCAGCTCATGGCTAGCGGGAGACAATGAGCAGTTCTTC	CASSWLAGDNEQFF
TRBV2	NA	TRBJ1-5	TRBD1	TGTGCCAGCAGTGAAGCAGCGGCAGGGGGAGGCTATAGCAATCAGCCCCAGCATTTT	CASSEAAAGGGYSNQPQHF
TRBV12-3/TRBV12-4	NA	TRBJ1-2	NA	TGTGCCACCTTGGCGCAAACTAACTATGGCTACACCTTC	CATLAQTNYGYTF
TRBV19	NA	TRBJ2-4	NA	TGTGCCAGTAGTATAACCTATGGCGGCATTCAGTACTTC	CASSITYGGIQYF
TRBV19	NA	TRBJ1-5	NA	TGTGCCAGTAGTATTGAATACAGGCCCAGCAATCAGCCCCAGCATTTT	CASSIEYRPSNQPQHF
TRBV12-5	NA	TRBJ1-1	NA	TGTGCTAGTGCACCAGGAGGGCCCATGAACACTGAAGCTTTCTTT	CASAPGGPMNTEAFF
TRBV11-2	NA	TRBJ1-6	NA	TGTGCCAGCAGCCCGGAGGTTCGGGGCAAGAGCTCCTATAATTCACCCCTCCACTTT	CASSPEVRGKSSYNSPLHF
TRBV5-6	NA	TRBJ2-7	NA	TGTGCCAGCAGCTCCGGGGCCTACGAGCAGTACTTC	CASSSGAYEQYF
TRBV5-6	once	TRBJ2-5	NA	TGTGCCAGCAGCCACGGGGGTATGGCGGCCCAGTACTTC	CASSHGGMAAQYF
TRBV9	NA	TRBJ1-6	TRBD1	TGTGCCAGCAGCGTGGGGACAGGGAGTTCACCCCTCCACTTT	CASSVGTGSSPLHF
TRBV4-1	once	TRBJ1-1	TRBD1	TGCGCCAGCAGCCAGCAGCCGGGACAGATGAACACTGAAGCTTTCTTT	CASSQQPGQMNTEAFF
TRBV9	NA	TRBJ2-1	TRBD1	TGTGCCAGCAGCGCCCGGGACAGGGGATCCTACAATGAGCAGTTCTTC	CASSARDRGSYNEQFF
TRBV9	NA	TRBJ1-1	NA	TGTGCCAGCAGCGAGCGACAGATTATGAACACTGAAGCTTTCTTT	CASSERQIMNTEAFF
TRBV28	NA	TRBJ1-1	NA	TGTGCCAGCAGGGAAGTAACTCTGAACACTGAAGCTTTCTTT	CASREVTLNTEAFF
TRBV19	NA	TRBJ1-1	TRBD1	TGTGCCAGTAGTCCCCAGGGGGGCACTGAAGCTTTCTTT	CASSPQGGTEAFF
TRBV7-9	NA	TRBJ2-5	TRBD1	TGTGCCAGCAGCTCAGATCCGGGACAGGGGGGTGAGACCCAGTACTTC	CASSSDPGQGGETQYF
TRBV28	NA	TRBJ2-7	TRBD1	TGTGCCAGCAGTTCCCCCGGGCTAGGGGGCCTCGAGCAGTACTTC	CASSSPGLGGLEQYF
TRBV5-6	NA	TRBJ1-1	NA	TGTGCCAGCAGCTTGTTCAGGGGCTCTGACACTGAAGCTTTCTTT	CASSLFRGSDTEAFF
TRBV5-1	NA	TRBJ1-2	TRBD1	TGCGCCAGCAGCGGTGACAGGGAAGGATATGGCTACACCTTC	CASSGDREGYGYTF
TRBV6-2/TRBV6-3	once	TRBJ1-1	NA	TGTGCCAGCAGTTATGAGGTTGACACTGAAGCTTTCTTT	CASSYEVDTEAFF
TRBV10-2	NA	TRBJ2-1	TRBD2	TGCGCCAGCAGCCGGACTAGCGGGAGGTACAATGAGCAGTTCTTC	CASSRTSGRYNEQFF
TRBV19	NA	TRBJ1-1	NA	TGTGCCAGTAGTATAGGGACGTTGGGGAACACTGAAGCTTTCTTT	CASSIGTLGNTEAFF